This entry lists 9 T cell receptor beta chains sequenced from one sample in a study of neurological immune-mediated disorders. From the 5' RACE reads, TCRdb called clonotypes with MiXCR, one entry per CDR3 protein. The sample records around 66,000 distinct CDR3 sequences, approximately 5.2% being singletons. Sample: PBMCs. These receptors were collected from a woman aged 25 to 39 with multiple sclerosis.

This clonotype was counted many times. The chain joins TRBV5-1 to TRBJ1-2; possible D gene TRBD1, 6 bases. Trimming removed 0 bases from V and 4 bases from J, with 16 bases in between. The germline CDR1 and CDR2 sequences are SGHRS and YFSETQ. CDR3 size: 16 residues. CDR3 in amino acids: CASSLAGSRGAYGYTF. As DNA, the CDR3 is TGCGCCAGCAGCTTGGCCGGGTCCAGGGGTGCCTATGGCTACACCTTC.

This clonotype came up many times. This chain links TRBV12-3 or TRBV12-4 with TRBJ2-1; no clear D. Trimming took 2 bases from V and 7 from J, leaving 3 bases between them. The CDR3 length is 11 residues. The CDR3 is CASSLLNEQFF. In DNA form, the CDR3 reads TGTGCCAGCAGTTTATTAAATGAGCAGTTCTTC.

This clonotype was detected many times. The V gene is TRBV3-1, the J gene TRBJ2-5; 7 bases line up with TRBD1. This CDR3 contains 13 residues. V lost 5 bases, J lost 5 bases, and 5 bases stayed unmatched. Germline values: CDR1 LGHDT, CDR2 YNNKEL (reference sequence). In DNA form, the CDR3 reads TGTGCCAGCAGCTCCCAGGGGGACGAGACCCAGTACTTC. Its protein product is CASSSQGDETQYF.

This clonotype has ten or more counts. The chain combines TRBV5-1 with TRBJ2-7; D remains unclear. Germline V gene lookup returns CDR1 SGHRS and CDR2 YFSETQ. This CDR3 spans 15 amino acids. Deletions cut 0 bases from V and 3 bases from J, with 13 bases between. In nucleotides, the CDR3 is TGCGCCAGCAGCTTGGGGTTAAGGGTAGGCTACGAGCAGTACTTC. Translated: CASSLGLRVGYEQYF.

This clonotype was found many times. The chain employs TRBV29-1 and TRBJ2-7, with 8 positions matching TRBD1. Germline loops: CDR1 SQVTM, CDR2 ANQGSEA. The V gene end was trimmed by 4 bases and the J gene end by 4 bases; junction bases not matched to a gene: 3. The CDR3 covers 12 residues. The CDR3 region is CSVGTGIYEQYF. The DNA of the CDR3 is TGCAGCGTTGGGACAGGGATATACGAGCAGTACTTC.

A remark on this clonotype: A junction boundary mismatches the germline segment, possibly from a read error. The chain employs TRBV7-6 and TRBJ1-5; 7 bases match TRBD1. CDR3 length equals 14 residues. Germline CDR1 SGHVS, CDR2 FNYEAQ. Written as DNA, the CDR3 is TGTGCCAGCAGCCTCGGAGGGGGCTGGCAGCCCCAGAATTTT. It encodes CASSLGGGWQPQNF.

Many counts were recorded for this clonotype. The chain is built from TRBV29-1 and TRBJ1-1; TRBD1 is a possible D gene (6 bases). V was trimmed by 6 bases and J by 3 bases, leaving 8 bases between them. From germline, CDR1 is SQVTM and CDR2 ANQGSEA. This CDR3 is built from 11 residues. This CDR3 reads CSVGGDTEAFF. The DNA for the CDR3 is TGCAGCGTAGGGGGGGACACTGAAGCTTTCTTT. The full variable domain, its missing parts supplied by reference TRBV29-1 and TRBJ1-1, is SAVISQKPSRDICQRGTSLTIQCQVDSQVTMMFWYRQQPGQSLTLIATANQGSEATYESGFVIDKFPISRPNLTFSTLTVSNMSPEDSSIYLCSVGGDTEAFFGQGTRLTVV.

This clonotype was detected many times. V and J are TRBV6-5 and TRBJ1-5; weak D call: TRBD1 (6 bases). The CDR3 sequence is 15 residues long. Germline CDR1 is MNHEY and CDR2 is SVGAGI. V was clipped by 7 bases and J by 0 bases, with 13 bases between them. Here the CDR3 reads CASKGTPYSNQPQHF. The CDR3 DNA follows: TGTGCCAGCAAGGGGACACCTTATAGCAATCAGCCCCAGCATTTT.

This clonotype showed up many times. J is TRBJ2-7 and V is TRBV20-1; D is perhaps TRBD1 (6 bases). Deletions cut 4 bases from V and 7 bases from J, with 11 bases between. Germline lookup yields CDR1 DFQATT and CDR2 SNEGSKA (reference sequence). This CDR3 has 11 amino acids. The CDR3 here is CSATQGEEQYF. In DNA form, the CDR3 reads TGCAGTGCTACACAGGGTGAAGAGCAGTACTTC.